This record covers a single TCR beta chain. This receptor's antigen is unknown. The record has no base qualities; no much larger clone is one base away. This sample was taken from a study of technical replicates of blood from a handful of donors (dated by TCRdb to 2015 to 2018). From its cysteine to its phenylalanine, the CDR3 spans 16 amino acids. CDR3 DNA only is kept here, 48 bases in frame from base 1. From a lookup of the germline V gene (reference sequence), CDR1 and CDR2 are SGHNT and YYREEE. After removal of 4 bases from V and 5 bases from J, the junction retains 8 bases not matched to a gene. The receptor library was made with the immunoSEQ multiplex PCR assay. In its TCRdb copy, this immuneACCESS table keeps in-frame sequences only and misses some clones. Where compared with another copy, unresolved V genes explain less than half of these, and the others have no known cause. The sample table lists roughly 62,000 clones, 90% to 95% of them with a count of one. The ten top clones hold around 3.6% of the sample.

Material: PBMCs. The origin of this receptor is a human donor in good health. Some clones in this sample may be carry-over from other donors' samples. The chain joins TRBV5-4 to TRBJ2-5, and 13 bases in between align with TRBD2. CDR3 region: CASSKTSGGASETQYF. The DNA is TGTGCCAGCAGCAAAACTAGCGGGGGGGCCTCGGAGACCCAGTACTTC.